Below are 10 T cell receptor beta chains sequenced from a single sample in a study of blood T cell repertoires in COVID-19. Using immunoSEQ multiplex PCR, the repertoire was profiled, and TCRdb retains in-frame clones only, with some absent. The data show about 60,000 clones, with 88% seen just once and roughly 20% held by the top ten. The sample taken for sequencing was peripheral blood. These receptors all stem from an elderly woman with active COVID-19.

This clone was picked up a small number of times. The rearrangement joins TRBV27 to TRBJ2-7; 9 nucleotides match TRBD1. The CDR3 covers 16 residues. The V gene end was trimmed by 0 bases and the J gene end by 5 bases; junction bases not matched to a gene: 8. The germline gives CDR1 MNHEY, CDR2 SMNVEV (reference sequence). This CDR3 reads CASSLSRGTGSHEQYF. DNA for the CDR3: TGTGCCAGCAGTTTATCGAGGGGGACAGGGTCCCACGAGCAGTACTTC.

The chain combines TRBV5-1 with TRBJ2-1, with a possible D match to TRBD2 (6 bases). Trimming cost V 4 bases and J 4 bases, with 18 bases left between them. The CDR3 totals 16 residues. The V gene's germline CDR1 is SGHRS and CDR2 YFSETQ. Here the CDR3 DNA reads TGCGCCAGCAGCCCCGGACCACCTCGGGGGTACAATGAGCAGTTCTTC. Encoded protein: CASSPGPPRGYNEQFF.

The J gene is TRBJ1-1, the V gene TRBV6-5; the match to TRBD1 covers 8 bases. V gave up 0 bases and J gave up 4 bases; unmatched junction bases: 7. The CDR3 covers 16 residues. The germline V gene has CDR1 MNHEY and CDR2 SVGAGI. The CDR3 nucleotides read TGTGCCAGCAGTTACTCGACTTCAGGGGGCGGCACTGAAGCTTTCTTT. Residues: CASSYSTSGGGTEAFF.

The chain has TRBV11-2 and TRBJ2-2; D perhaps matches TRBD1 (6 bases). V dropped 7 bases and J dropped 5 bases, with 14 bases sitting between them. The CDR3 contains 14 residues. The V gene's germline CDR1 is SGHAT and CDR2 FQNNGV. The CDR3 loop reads CASILNRETGELFF. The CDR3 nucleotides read TGTGCCAGCATCCTGAACAGGGAAACCGGGGAGCTGTTTTTT. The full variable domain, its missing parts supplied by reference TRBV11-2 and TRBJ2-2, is EAGVAQSPRYKIIEKRQSVAFWCNPISGHATLYWYQQILGQGPKLLIQFQNNGVVDDSQLPKDRFSAERLKGVDSTLKIQPAKLEDSAVYLCASILNRETGELFFGEGSRLTVL.

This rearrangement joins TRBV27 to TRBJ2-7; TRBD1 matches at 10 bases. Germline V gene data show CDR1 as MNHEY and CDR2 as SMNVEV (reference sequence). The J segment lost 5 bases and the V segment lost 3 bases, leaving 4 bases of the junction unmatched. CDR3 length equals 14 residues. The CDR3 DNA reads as TGTGCCAGCAGTTTTGGGACAGGGGCCCACGAGCAGTACTTC. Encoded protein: CASSFGTGAHEQYF.

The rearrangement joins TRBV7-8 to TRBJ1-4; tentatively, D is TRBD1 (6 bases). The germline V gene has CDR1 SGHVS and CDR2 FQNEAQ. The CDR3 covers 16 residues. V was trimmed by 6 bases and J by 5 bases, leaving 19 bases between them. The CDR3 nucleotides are TGTGCCAGCAGTTCCTCCGACAGGAACGGGAATGAAAAACTGTTTTTT. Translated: CASSSSDRNGNEKLFF.

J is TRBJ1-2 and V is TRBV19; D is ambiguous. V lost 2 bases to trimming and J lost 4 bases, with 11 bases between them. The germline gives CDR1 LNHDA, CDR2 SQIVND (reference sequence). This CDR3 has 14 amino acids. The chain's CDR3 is CASSISPGVYGYTF. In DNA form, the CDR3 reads TGTGCCAGTAGTATATCCCCGGGAGTCTATGGCTACACCTTC.

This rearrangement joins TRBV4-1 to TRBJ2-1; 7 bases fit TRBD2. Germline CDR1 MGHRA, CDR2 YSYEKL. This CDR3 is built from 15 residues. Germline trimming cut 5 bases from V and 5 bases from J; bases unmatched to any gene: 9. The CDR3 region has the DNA TGCGCCAGCAGCGTCCGGGACTACCTCCACAATGAGCAGTTCTTC. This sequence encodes CASSVRDYLHNEQFF.

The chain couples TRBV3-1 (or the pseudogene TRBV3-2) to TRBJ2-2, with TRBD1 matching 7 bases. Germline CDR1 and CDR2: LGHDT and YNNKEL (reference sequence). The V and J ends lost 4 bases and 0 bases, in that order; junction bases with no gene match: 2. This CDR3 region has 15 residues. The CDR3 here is CASSLGQPNTGELFF. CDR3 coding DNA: TGTGCCAGCAGCCTGGGACAGCCGAACACCGGGGAGCTGTTTTTT.

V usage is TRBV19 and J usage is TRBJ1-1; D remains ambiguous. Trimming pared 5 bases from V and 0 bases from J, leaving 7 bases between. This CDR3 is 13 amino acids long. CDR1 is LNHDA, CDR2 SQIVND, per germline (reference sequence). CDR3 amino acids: CASSQQMNTEAFF. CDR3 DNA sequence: TGTGCCAGTAGTCAACAAATGAACACTGAAGCTTTCTTT.